The 18 T cell receptor beta chains listed next were all sequenced from one sample in a study of tumor-infiltrating lymphocytes in glioblastoma multiforme. TCR beta libraries were built from RNA through three nested multiplex PCR rounds using modified ARM-PCR. MiXCR, run by TCRdb on the multiplex PCR reads, gives a single entry per CDR3 protein. The top ten clones hold under 40% of a sample with some 15,000 distinct CDR3 sequences, roughly 73% of them seen once. Material for sequencing was brain tumor tissue. The receptors derive from a male donor with glioblastoma.

The V and J genes are TRBV4-2 and TRBJ2-5, with D possibly matching TRBD2 (7 bases). The V gene's germline CDR1 is LGHNA and CDR2 YNFKEQ. Between the trimmed V and J ends, which lost 2 bases and 4 bases, there was a span of 14 bases. The CDR3 extends over 15 amino acids. For the CDR3, the DNA is TGTGCCAGCAGCCAACAGCGGGGAGGGGGAGAGACCCAGTACTTC. Its translation is CASSQQRGGGETQYF.

As to this clonotype: No conserved phenylalanine or tryptophan ends this CDR3, so it is likely a read error. The chain combines TRBV11-2 with TRBJ1-1; 8 positions agree with TRBD1. Per the germline V gene, CDR1 is SGHAT and CDR2 is FQNNGV. The CDR3 consists of 12 residues. CDR3 loop: CAISSVQGVAFS. CDR3 nucleotides: TGTGCCATCAGCTCAGTACAGGGGGTAGCTTTCTCT.

This clonotype was counted at least ten times. This sequence joins TRBV4-1 and TRBJ2-7; D is possibly TRBD1 (5 bases). The CDR3 has 16 amino acids. Looked up from germline, CDR1 is MGHRA and CDR2 is YSYEKL. V shed 1 base and J shed 2 bases, with 15 bases lying between them. This chain's CDR3 is CASSQVAVKGAYEQYF. The CDR3 DNA reads TGCGCCAGCAGCCAAGTTGCGGTTAAAGGGGCCTACGAGCAGTACTTC.

Comments on this clonotype: One end of the junction varies from germline; a read error may be responsible. For the CDR3, the DNA is TGCGGCAGCAGTCAAGAGGCTAGCGGGAGGGCCACTCAGGACAATGAGCAGTTCTTC. Its protein is CGSSQEASGRATQDNEQFF. J is TRBJ2-1 and V is TRBV4-1; TRBD2 matches at 12 bases. This CDR3 region has 19 residues. Germline-derived CDR1 and CDR2 are MGHRA and YSYEKL.

This rearrangement joins TRBV10-2 to TRBJ1-1; tentatively, D is TRBD1 (5 bases). Trimming shortened V by 7 bases and J by 6 bases, and 15 bases separated the two germline ends. Per germline, CDR1 WSHSY and CDR2 SAAADI. This CDR3 is built from 13 residues. In nucleotides, the CDR3 is TGCGCCAGCACCCAGGAGGTGGGGGCTGAAGCTTTCTTT. Amino acid sequence: CASTQEVGAEAFF.

This clonotype was counted a few times. One end of the junction does not line up with germline, which may come from a read error. This chain joins TRBV7-9 and TRBJ2-1, with 8 bases matching TRBD2. Germline CDR1 reads SEHNR; CDR2 reads FQNEAQ (reference sequence). CDR3 length equals 16 residues. In DNA form, the CDR3 reads TGTGCCATCAGCTTAGGACCAGCGGGAGACCTCGATGAGCAGTTCTTC. Protein sequence: CAISLGPAGDLDEQFF.

V and J are TRBV29-1 and TRBJ1-6, with D uncertain. The germline V gene has CDR1 SQVTM and CDR2 ANQGSEA. CDR3 length: 13 amino acids. V shed 8 bases and J shed 10 bases, with 18 bases lying between them. CDR3: CSTARNRESPLHF. CDR3 bases: TGCAGCACTGCCAGGAACAGAGAATCACCCCTCCACTTT.

The V and J genes are TRBV20-1 and TRBJ2-1; TRBD2 agrees at 11 bases. V shed 5 bases, J shed 2 bases, and the junction held 2 bases outside the gene matches. Per germline, CDR1 DFQATT and CDR2 SNEGSKA (reference sequence). The CDR3 extends over 14 amino acids. The CDR3 coding sequence is TGCAGTGCTGCGACTAGCGGGACCTACAATGAGCAGTTCTTC. This codes for CSAATSGTYNEQFF.

The CDR3 bases are TGTGCCAGCAGCTTAGTGATGCTCCCAGATGGAGATACGCAGTATTTT. It is translated as CASSLVMLPDGDTQYF. The chain uses TRBV7-2 and TRBJ2-3; D is undetermined. Trimming took 1 base from V and 5 from J, leaving 16 bases between them. Germline CDR1 and CDR2: SGHTA and FQGNSA. This CDR3 comprises 16 residues.

In regard to this clonotype: Because the CDR3 is missing its conserved closing phenylalanine or tryptophan, this is likely a read error. The genes are TRBV11-2 and TRBJ1-6, with D possibly being TRBD1 (6 bases). CDR3 size: 14 residues. Germline CDR1 is SGHAT and CDR2 is FQNNGV. Trimming took 0 bases from V and 15 from J, leaving 15 bases between them. CDR3 in DNA: TGTGCCAGCAGCTTAGAATCGGGGGCTTCAAACCTCCACTCT. Encoded protein: CASSLESGASNLHS.

In the case of this clonotype: Because it lacks the conserved phenylalanine or tryptophan at the end, this CDR3 is likely a read error. The chain joins TRBV6-5 to TRBJ1-1; possibly TRBD1 for D (5 bases). The CDR3 is made up of 15 amino acids. Germline V gene sequence: CDR1 MNHEY, CDR2 SVGAGI. Trimming removed 0 bases at V and 4 bases at J, with 12 bases between. In nucleotides, the CDR3 is TGTGCCAGCAGTTACTCCAGACAGTTTACCACTGAAGCTTTCCTT. Its protein is CASSYSRQFTTEAFL.

This clonotype was picked up one time. The chain has TRBV28 and TRBJ2-7, with 10 bases aligning to TRBD2. The CDR3 is 14 residues long. CDR1 is MDHEN and CDR2 is SYDVKM in the germline V gene. The CDR3 spells CANSPGTSAYEQYF. The CDR3 DNA sequence: TGTGCTAACAGCCCCGGGACTAGCGCCTACGAGCAGTACTTC. Looking up the rest from reference TRBV28 and TRBJ2-7 gives the full variable domain: DVKVTQSSRYLVKRTGEKVFLECVQDMDHENMFWYRQDPGLGLRLIYFSYDVKMKEKGDIPEGYSVSREKKERFSLILESASTNQTSMYLCANSPGTSAYEQYFGPGTRLTVT.

This clonotype was found a few times. The conserved phenylalanine or tryptophan is not found at the CDR3 terminus, so this likely reflects a read error. V and J are TRBV20-1 and TRBJ1-6; no definite D call. CDR1 and CDR2 from the germline V gene are DFQATT and SNEGSKA (reference sequence). The CDR3 spans 14 residues. CDR3: CNASPGRVNSPLHY. The DNA of the CDR3 is TGCAATGCTAGTCCGGGAAGGGTGAATTCACCCCTCCACTAT.

This clonotype was counted a few times. The chain recombines TRBV11-2 with TRBJ2-1; D perhaps matches TRBD2 (5 bases). CDR1 is SGHAT, CDR2 FQNNGV, per germline. This CDR3 region has 14 residues. V lost 3 bases and J lost 4, with 10 bases in between. The CDR3 DNA reads TGTGCCAGCAGCTTGAGCGGAGTTTACAATGAGCAGTTCTTC. It yields the protein CASSLSGVYNEQFF.

Comments on this clonotype: The CDR3 carries no conserved terminal phenylalanine or tryptophan, so it likely arises from a read error. Because the CDR3's place on the DNA is in doubt, the DNA is left out and the CDR3 is given as listed by TCRdb. The chain combines TRBV4-1 with TRBJ1-6. Termini included, the CDR3 measures 15 amino acids. CDR1 is MGHRA, CDR2 YSYEKL, per germline. Here the CDR3 reads CASQNLASGVSPLQS.

To note about this clonotype: One end of the junction fails to match germline, which may point to a read error. The V gene is TRBV7-8, the J gene TRBJ2-2; 11 nucleotides line up with TRBD2. The CDR3 extends over 16 amino acids. Germline lookup yields CDR1 SGHVS and CDR2 FQNEAQ. The CDR3 protein is CASSQTSGSVSGELFF. In nucleotides, the CDR3 is TGTGCTAGCAGCCAAACTAGCGGGAGTGTCTCCGGGGAGCTGTTTTTT.

For this clonotype: The junction shows a germline mismatch at one end, possibly a read error. The rearrangement uses TRBV24-1 and TRBJ2-2; 12 bases line up with TRBD1. Germline V gives CDR1 KGHDR, CDR2 SFDVKD. This CDR3 is 16 amino acids long. The CDR3 region is CATGEPGTGGRGELFF. CDR3 DNA sequence: TGTGCCACCGGTGAACCCGGGACAGGGGGCAGGGGGGAGCTGTTTTTT.

This clonotype has ten or more counts. The chain has TRBV5-1 and TRBJ2-7; the D is unclear. CDR3 length: 14 amino acids. Germline lookup yields CDR1 SGHRS and CDR2 YFSETQ. The ends were cut back, 2 bases at V and 2 bases at J, with 11 bases in the middle. The CDR3 spells CASSFNDLTYEQYF. The CDR3 DNA is TGCGCCAGCAGCTTTAATGACCTCACCTACGAGCAGTACTTC.